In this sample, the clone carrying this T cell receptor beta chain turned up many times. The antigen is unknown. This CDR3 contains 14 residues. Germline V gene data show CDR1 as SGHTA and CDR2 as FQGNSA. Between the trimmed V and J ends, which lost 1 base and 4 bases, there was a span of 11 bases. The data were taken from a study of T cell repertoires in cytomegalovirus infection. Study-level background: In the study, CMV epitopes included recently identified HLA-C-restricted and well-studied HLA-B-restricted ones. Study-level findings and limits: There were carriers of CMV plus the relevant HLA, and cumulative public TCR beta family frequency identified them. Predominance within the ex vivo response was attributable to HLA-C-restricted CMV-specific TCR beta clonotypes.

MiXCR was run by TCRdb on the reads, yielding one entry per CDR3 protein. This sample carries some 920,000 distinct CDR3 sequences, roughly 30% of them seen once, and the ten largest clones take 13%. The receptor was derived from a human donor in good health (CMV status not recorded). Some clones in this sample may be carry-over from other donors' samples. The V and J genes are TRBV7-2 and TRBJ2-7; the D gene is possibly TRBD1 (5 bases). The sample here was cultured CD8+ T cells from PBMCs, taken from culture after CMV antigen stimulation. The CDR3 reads CASSLEAGFYEQYF. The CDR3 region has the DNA TGTGCCAGCAGCTTAGAAGCAGGGTTTTACGAGCAGTACTTC. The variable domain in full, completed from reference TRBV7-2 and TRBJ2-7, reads GAGVSQSPSNKVTEKGKDVELRCDPISGHTALYWYRQSLGQGLEFLIYFQGNSAPDKSGLPSDRFSAERTGGSVSTLTIQRTQQEDSAVYLCASSLEAGFYEQYFGPGTRLTVT.